Reported below is one T cell receptor beta chain. Antigen unknown. PCR was performed using 60 Vbeta and 13 Jbeta primers. Clones were sequenced by immunoSEQ multiplex PCR, and TCRdb holds only the in-frame ones, with some missing. Here the sample table reports tens of thousands of clones. V lost 2 bases and J lost 4; bases outside the gene matches: 7. The CDR3 spans 16 residues. From germline, CDR1 is MNHEY and CDR2 SVGAGI. These data originate in a study of cytomegalovirus exposure and HLA in healthy donors. Overall study: T cells numbering around 170 million yielded 117 million unique TCR beta sequences in an earlier analysis.

Study-level findings and limits: Later analysis demonstrated an association between a missense DCLRE1C variant and TCR beta V- and J-gene trimming. Later analysis found that TCR beta chains associated with HLA were more clonally expanded than other, equally common chains. Later on, an analysis tied over 15,000 TCR beta sequences to HLA alleles at 0.05 false discovery rate.

The V gene is TRBV6-5, the J gene TRBJ1-2, with 10 bases that match TRBD1. Sample: PBMCs. The receptor was isolated from a young man in good health and CMV-seropositive. DNA for the CDR3: TGTGCCAGCAGTTACCTCCGGACAGGGGGGAGCTATGGCTACACCTTC. Its translation is CASSYLRTGGSYGYTF.